This entry lists 26 T cell receptor beta chains sequenced from one sample in a study of blood T cell repertoires in COVID-19. Clones were read by immunoSEQ multiplex PCR, and TCRdb kept only the in-frame ones, dropping some. The sample yields 85,000 to 110,000 clones, more than 80% seen once. The material sequenced was peripheral blood. These receptors were taken from a woman aged 55-70 years with acute or convalescent COVID-19.

V usage is TRBV11-3 and J usage is TRBJ2-2; unclear D gene. The CDR3 length is 14 residues. Trimming removed 0 bases at V and 4 bases at J, with 6 bases between. CDR1 and CDR2 (germline): SGHNT, YENEEA. CDR3 sequence: CASSLDRITGELFF. The CDR3 DNA reads as TGTGCCAGCAGCTTAGATCGTATCACCGGGGAGCTGTTTTTT.

This clone has only a few counts. The rearrangement links TRBV18 to TRBJ2-3, with a possible D match to TRBD1 (7 bases). Trimming removed 5 bases at V and 8 bases at J, with 23 bases between. CDR1 is KGHSH, CDR2 LQKENI, per germline. This CDR3 has 16 residues. The CDR3 here is CASSLIGDREAATQYF. The CDR3 DNA is TGTGCCAGCTCATTGATAGGCGACAGGGAGGCGGCTACGCAGTATTTT.

The CDR3 DNA reads TGTGCCAGCAGCGCTACTAGCGCGAACACCGGGGAGCTGTTTTTT. It encodes CASSATSANTGELFF. The chain joins TRBV9 to TRBJ2-2; 7 bases align to TRBD2. The CDR3 runs to 15 residues. Trimming removed 3 bases from V and 0 bases from J; junction bases left unmatched: 2. Germline assignment: CDR1 SGDLS and CDR2 YYNGEE. Together with reference TRBV9 and TRBJ2-2, the CDR3 gives the full variable domain: DSGVTQTPKHLITATGQRVTLRCSPRSGDLSVYWYQQSLDQGLQFLIQYYNGEERAKGNILERFSAQQFPDLHSELNLSSLELGDSALYFCASSATSANTGELFFGEGSRLTVL.

The rearrangement joins TRBV5-1 to TRBJ1-1, with TRBD1 matching 7 bases. This CDR3 comprises 18 residues. CDR1 is SGHRS and CDR2 is YFSETQ in the germline V gene. The V gene end was trimmed by 4 bases and the J gene end by 0 bases; junction bases not matched to a gene: 15. In DNA, the CDR3 is TGCGCCAGCAGCCCACAACCCGGGACAGTACTTATGAACACTGAAGCTTTCTTT. Amino acid sequence: CASSPQPGTVLMNTEAFF. Full variable domain (missing parts from reference TRBV5-1 and TRBJ1-1): KAGVTQTPRYLIKTRGQQVTLSCSPISGHRSVSWYQQTPGQGLQFLFEYFSETQRNKGNFPGRFSGRQFSNSRSEMNVSTLELGDSALYLCASSPQPGTVLMNTEAFFGQGTRLTVV.

This chain joins TRBV18 and TRBJ1-5, with D possibly matching TRBD1 (5 bases). V was pared by 6 bases and J by 4 bases, with 16 bases between. This CDR3 is built from 15 residues. Germline V gene lookup returns CDR1 KGHSH and CDR2 LQKENI. For the CDR3, the DNA is TGTGCCAGCTCGTCTCTAGGAGGGGAGAATCAGCCCCAGCATTTT. Encoded protein: CASSSLGGENQPQHF.

The V and J genes are TRBV24-1 and TRBJ1-2; 9 bases are a match to TRBD1. Germline CDR1 is KGHDR and CDR2 is SFDVKD. The trim removed 4 bases at V and 5 bases at J, leaving 7 bases unmatched. This CDR3 has 15 amino acids. The CDR3 loop reads CATSDQTGGRYGYTF. The CDR3 DNA reads as TGTGCCACCAGTGACCAGACAGGGGGAAGGTATGGCTACACCTTC.

The chain recombines TRBV6-5 with TRBJ2-2; D might be TRBD1 (6 bases). CDR3 size: 13 residues. Trimming took off 5 bases at V and 6 bases at J, with 10 bases between the two ends. CDR1 is MNHEY, CDR2 SVGAGI, per germline. The DNA for the CDR3 is TGTGCCAGCAGTCCCAGGGGTCCCGGGGAGCTGTTTTTT. Translation gives CASSPRGPGELFF.

The chain is built from TRBV10-3 and TRBJ2-7, with D possibly TRBD2 on 6 matching bases. The CDR3 loop spans 13 amino acids. The germline V and J ends were trimmed by 11 bases and 0 bases, with 14 bases remaining between them. From germline, CDR1 is ENHRY and CDR2 SYGVKD. Here the CDR3 DNA reads TGTGCCTCCGGGAGCGGAAGCTCCTACGAGCAGTACTTC. Its translation is CASGSGSSYEQYF.

The count of this clone is one. CDR3 sequence reads: CASSPPDQGGEKLFF. The DNA for the CDR3 is TGTGCCAGCTCACCACCGGACCAGGGAGGGGAAAAACTGTTTTTT. V and J are TRBV18 and TRBJ1-4, with D possibly matching TRBD1 (5 bases). V was shortened by 0 bases and J by 8 bases, with 13 bases between the two germline ends. There are 15 residues in the CDR3. Germline loops: CDR1 KGHSH, CDR2 LQKENI.

The gene calls are TRBV27 and TRBJ2-3, with D possibly TRBD2 on 5 matching bases. The CDR3 has 13 residues. The germline V and J ends were trimmed by 5 bases and 2 bases, with 8 bases remaining between them. Germline V gene sequence: CDR1 MNHEY, CDR2 SMNVEV (reference sequence). CDR3 sequence: CASSPGITDTQYF. CDR3 sequence (DNA): TGTGCCAGCAGTCCCGGGATCACAGATACGCAGTATTTT.

The V gene is TRBV19, the J gene TRBJ1-6; weak D call: TRBD1 (6 bases). The CDR3 extends over 17 amino acids. V was shortened by 2 bases and J by 1 base, with 12 bases between the two germline ends. The germline gives CDR1 LNHDA, CDR2 SQIVND (reference sequence). The CDR3 spells CASSIRGGSSYNSPLHF. For the CDR3, the DNA is TGTGCCAGTAGTATAAGGGGGGGCTCGTCCTATAATTCACCCCTCCACTTT.

The chain couples TRBV20-1 to TRBJ2-7; D is ambiguous. Germline values: CDR1 DFQATT, CDR2 SNEGSKA (reference sequence). The CDR3 has 15 amino acids. The V and J ends lost 3 bases and 1 base respectively, with 16 bases between them. The CDR3 spells CSASSVTAFSYEQYF. For the CDR3, the DNA is TGCAGTGCTAGTTCTGTGACTGCCTTTTCCTACGAGCAGTACTTC.

The gene calls are TRBV6-1 and TRBJ2-7; D is uncertain. Germline CDR1 and CDR2: MNHNS and SASEGT. Trimming took 2 bases from V and 12 from J, leaving 17 bases between them. CDR3 size: 13 residues. The chain's CDR3 is CASSEQNAHLRYF. CDR3 sequence (DNA): TGTGCCAGCAGTGAACAAAACGCCCATTTGAGGTACTTC.

The V gene is TRBV15, the J gene TRBJ2-6, with 8 nucleotides matching TRBD1. The V gene's germline CDR1 is LNHNV and CDR2 YYDKDF (reference sequence). This CDR3 is built from 19 residues. J gave up 0 bases and V 5 bases, and 12 bases lay outside the gene matches. The CDR3 reads CATSGQVRDRISGANVLTF. CDR3 nucleotides: TGTGCCACCAGCGGCCAGGTCCGGGACAGGATCTCTGGGGCCAACGTCCTGACTTTC.

The chain links TRBV11-3 to TRBJ2-1, with a weak D call TRBD1 (5 bases). The germline V and J ends were trimmed by 4 bases and 5 bases, with 9 bases remaining between them. CDR3 length: 13 amino acids. Germline assignment: CDR1 SGHNT and CDR2 YENEEA. CDR3 protein: CASSSKQDNEQFF. The DNA for the CDR3 is TGTGCCAGCAGCTCAAAACAGGACAATGAGCAGTTCTTC.

The chain joins TRBV7-9 to TRBJ2-2; maybe TRBD2 (6 bases). Looked up from germline, CDR1 is SEHNR and CDR2 is FQNEAQ (reference sequence). Trimming cost V 5 bases and J 1 base, with 11 bases left between them. The CDR3 is made up of 15 amino acids. The CDR3 DNA reads TGTGCCAGCAGCCGGGAGACTTTGAACACCGGGGAGCTGTTTTTT. It codes for CASSRETLNTGELFF.

This clone was counted a few times. The genes are TRBV7-9 and TRBJ2-5, with TRBD2 as a possible D gene (5 bases). CDR3 length: 13 amino acids. V was trimmed by 6 bases and J by 5 bases, leaving 13 bases between them. In germline, CDR1 is SEHNR, CDR2 FQNEAQ (reference sequence). CDR3 in amino acids: CASSYGMFETQYF. The DNA of the CDR3 is TGTGCCAGCAGTTACGGGATGTTCGAGACCCAGTACTTC.

The chain couples TRBV18 to TRBJ2-1, with 10 nucleotides matching TRBD2. Germline CDR1 KGHSH, CDR2 LQKENI. V shed 6 bases, J shed 0 bases, and the junction held 14 bases outside the gene matches. This CDR3 has 19 residues. CDR3 in amino acids: CASSREVSGRRSSYNEQFF. Here the CDR3 DNA reads TGTGCCAGCTCTAGAGAAGTTAGCGGGAGGAGAAGCTCCTACAATGAGCAGTTCTTC.

The CDR3 DNA reads as TGTGCCACCAGCAGCAGGGGGCGCGAAACTGAAGCTTTCTTT. Protein sequence: CATSSRGRETEAFF. The V gene is TRBV15, the J gene TRBJ1-1; the match to TRBD1 covers 8 bases. This CDR3 has 14 residues. CDR1 and CDR2 (germline): LNHNV, YYDKDF (reference sequence). Trimming removed 3 bases from V and 5 bases from J; junction bases left unmatched: 5. The variable domain in full, completed from reference TRBV15 and TRBJ1-1, reads DAMVIQNPRYQVTQFGKPVTLSCSQTLNHNVMYWYQQKSSQAPKLLFHYYDKDFNNEADTPDNFQSRRPNTSFCFLDIRSPGLGDTAMYLCATSSRGRETEAFFGQGTRLTVV.

The CDR3: CATSAGTSGNIQYF. CDR3 DNA sequence: TGTGCCACCAGTGCCGGGACTAGCGGAAACATTCAGTACTTC. The chain uses TRBV24-1 and TRBJ2-4; 11 bases map to TRBD2. CDR1 and CDR2 (germline): KGHDR, SFDVKD. J lost 6 bases, V lost 5 bases, and 2 bases had no gene match. CDR3 length: 14 amino acids.

V is TRBV18 and J is TRBJ1-2; 10 bases are shared with TRBD1. After removal of 8 bases from V and 3 bases from J, the junction contained 3 bases not matched to a gene. This CDR3 has 13 residues. Germline CDR1 KGHSH, CDR2 LQKENI. CDR3 region: CASKTGGDYGYTF. Here the CDR3 DNA reads TGTGCCAGCAAGACAGGGGGCGACTATGGCTACACCTTC.

The rearrangement uses TRBV5-1 and TRBJ1-2, with TRBD1 identical over 9 bases. V lost 3 bases and J lost 7; bases outside the gene matches: 10. The CDR3 has 15 residues. The V gene's germline CDR1 is SGHRS and CDR2 YFSETQ. CDR3 sequence: CASSSSTGGKSGYTF. DNA for the CDR3: TGCGCCAGCAGCTCCTCGACAGGGGGGAAAAGTGGCTACACCTTC.

The chain couples TRBV3-1 (or the pseudogene TRBV3-2) to TRBJ1-2; TRBD1 aligns across 7 bases. V lost 1 base, J lost 6 bases, and 11 bases stayed unmatched. Germline V lookup: CDR1 LGHDT, CDR2 YNNKEL (reference sequence). The CDR3 has 16 residues. DNA for the CDR3: TGTGCCAGCAGCCAAGGGCATGGGCAGGGGGAGGATGGCTACACCTTC. Translated, it gives CASSQGHGQGEDGYTF.

V is TRBV7-2 and J is TRBJ2-7; 8 bases match TRBD1. Germline values: CDR1 SGHTA, CDR2 FQGNSA. The V segment lost 4 bases and the J segment 1 base; nucleotides outside the gene matches: 3. The CDR3 contains 14 residues. The CDR3, as DNA: TGTGCCAGCAGCTCCTGGACAGGGTCCTACGAGCAGTACTTC. Amino acids: CASSSWTGSYEQYF.

This chain uses TRBV9 with TRBJ1-2; possibly TRBD1 for D (5 bases). The CDR3 totals 16 residues. Trimming removed 4 bases at V and 7 bases at J, with 23 bases between. Germline loops: CDR1 SGDLS, CDR2 YYNGEE. CDR3 DNA: TGTGCCAGCAGCCCTAGCGTGATCCCAGGGCTCGGTGGCTACACCTTC. Its protein product is CASSPSVIPGLGGYTF.

This clone has a single count. V and J are TRBV11-2 and TRBJ2-2; 8 nucleotides line up with TRBD2. With 0 bases clipped from V and 5 bases from J, the junction kept 5 bases outside the gene matches. CDR1 and CDR2 (germline): SGHAT, FQNNGV. This CDR3 contains 16 residues. CDR3 sequence reads: CASSLDSGSFTGELFF. CDR3 bases: TGTGCCAGCAGCTTAGACAGCGGGAGTTTTACCGGGGAGCTGTTTTTT.